This TCR beta chain was identified in a study of Graves' ophthalmopathy and Graves' hyperthyroidism. Study summary: Peripheral blood samples were taken at initial diagnosis, before any treatment.

The germline gives CDR1 SGHNT, CDR2 YENEEA. CDR3 length: 14 amino acids. Overall study findings and caveats: Detected in blood as well were most expanded thyroid clonotypes with frequency above 0.001. Separation of ophthalmopathy from stable hyperthyroidism was achieved by a 13-signature model, at approximately 87% sensitivity and 81.08% specificity.

RNA transcripts provided the template for amplifying TCR beta CDR3 regions. First-round RT-PCR with HTBI primers preceded a second-round multiplex PCR. TCRdb fed the multiplex PCR reads into MiXCR, producing one record per CDR3 protein. Of fewer than 600,000 distinct CDR3 sequences listed, about an eighth are singletons. This clonotype was seen only once. The antigen remains undetermined. At one boundary the junction diverges from the germline segment, which might be a read error. The chain is built from TRBV11-3 and TRBJ2-2; D may be TRBD2 (5 bases). This clonotype originated in a woman aged 25 to 39 with Graves' ophthalmopathy. Sequenced material: blood. In DNA form, the CDR3 reads TGTGCCAGCAGCTTAGCCCGGGTCACCGGGGAGCTGTGTTTT. Translation: CASSLARVTGELCF.